The rows below give T cell receptor beta chains drawn from one sample of a study of neoadjuvant anti-PD-1 for oral cavity cancer. The protocol was immunoSEQ multiplex PCR, while the TCRdb copy is restricted to in-frame clones and leaves out a portion. The sample lists roughly 67,000 clones, more than 70% seen once, with around 3.7% in the top ten. The material was PBMCs, obtained before nivolumab (anti-PD-1) treatment. All receptors derive from a person between 35 and 79 years old with oral cavity squamous cell carcinoma. Each CDR3 is given with its conserved first and last residue. D genes are given only for firm matches. Rows may omit the clone size; those that give it use once, few, many or a size class.

size: -
J: TRBJ2-1
V: TRBV6-4
D: -
CDR3: CASSDSWWNNEQFF
DNA: TGTGCCAGCAGTGACTCGTGGTGGAACAATGAGCAGTTCTTC

size: -
J: TRBJ2-1
V: TRBV11-2
D: -
CDR3: CASSLEQVSEQFF
DNA: TGTGCCAGCAGCTTAGAGCAGGTATCGGAGCAGTTCTTC

size: -
J: TRBJ1-3
V: TRBV28
D: -
CDR3: CASSRGTGNTIYF
DNA: TGTGCCAGCAGCCGCGGTACGGGAAACACCATATATTTT

size: -
J: TRBJ2-7
V: TRBV12-1
D: -
CDR3: CASSCCGQTYEQYF
DNA: TGTGCCAGCAGCTGCTGCGGACAGACCTACGAGCAGTACTTC

size: few
J: TRBJ1-2
V: TRBV28
D: -
CDR3: CACYGGGHGNLYGYTF
DNA: TGTGCCTGCTACGGGGGAGGGCACGGGAACCTCTATGGCTACACCTTC

size: -
J: TRBJ1-2
V: TRBV13
D: TRBD1
CDR3: CASSGRTGSYTF
DNA: TGTGCCAGCAGCGGTAGGACAGGGTCCTACACCTTC

size: few
J: TRBJ1-1
V: TRBV5-8
D: -
CDR3: CASSPFHRVTEAFF
DNA: TGTGCCAGCAGCCCATTCCACAGGGTCACTGAAGCTTTCTTT

size: -
J: TRBJ1-2
V: TRBV7-6
D: -
CDR3: CASSRILDGYYGYTF
DNA: TGTGCCAGCAGCCGGATTCTGGACGGGTACTATGGCTACACCTTC

size: -
J: TRBJ1-6
V: TRBV5-6
D: TRBD1
CDR3: CASSSPTGGYNSPLHF
DNA: TGTGCCAGCAGCTCTCCCACAGGGGGCTATAATTCACCCCTCCACTTT

size: once
J: TRBJ2-5
V: TRBV14
D: -
CDR3: CASSQDRDAQYF
DNA: TGTGCCAGCAGCCAAGATAGGGATGCCCAGTACTTC

size: -
J: TRBJ2-7
V: TRBV20-1
D: -
CDR3: CSASTGYEQYF
DNA: TGCAGTGCTAGCACCGGATACGAGCAGTACTTC

size: -
J: TRBJ2-2
V: TRBV6-1
D: -
CDR3: CASSGTNTGELFF
DNA: TGTGCCAGCAGTGGGACGAACACCGGGGAGCTGTTTTTT

size: -
J: TRBJ1-1
V: TRBV6-5
D: TRBD1
CDR3: CASRLQGAEAFF
DNA: TGTGCCAGCAGATTACAGGGGGCTGAAGCTTTCTTT

size: -
J: TRBJ1-2
V: TRBV7-2
D: -
CDR3: CASSLALQGSGYTF
DNA: TGTGCCAGCAGCCTTGCCCTACAGGGCTCTGGCTACACCTTC

size: -
J: TRBJ2-5
V: TRBV27
D: TRBD2
CDR3: CASSIPGTSRETQYF
DNA: TGTGCCAGCAGTATCCCGGGGACTAGCAGAGAGACCCAGTACTTC

size: -
J: TRBJ2-7
V: TRBV7-9
D: TRBD2
CDR3: CASSPPWGGMEQYF
DNA: TGTGCCAGCAGCCCGCCGTGGGGGGGTATGGAGCAGTACTTC

size: -
J: TRBJ2-1
V: TRBV5-1
D: TRBD2
CDR3: CASSLDGRADNEQFF
DNA: TGCGCCAGCAGCTTGGACGGGAGGGCCGACAATGAGCAGTTCTTC

size: few
J: TRBJ1-1
V: TRBV29-1
D: -
CDR3: CSVDTGLNAEAFF
DNA: TGCAGCGTTGATACAGGTTTAAACGCTGAAGCTTTCTTT

size: -
J: TRBJ1-3
V: TRBV9
D: TRBD1
CDR3: CASSATTGLGNTIYF
DNA: TGTGCCAGCAGCGCTACGACAGGGCTTGGAAACACCATATATTTT

size: few
J: TRBJ2-7
V: TRBV2
D: TRBD1
CDR3: CAAHRGQRYEQYF
DNA: TGTGCCGCCCATAGGGGACAGCGCTACGAGCAGTACTTC

size: -
J: TRBJ2-7
V: TRBV15
D: -
CDR3: CATSRDRNRARDYEQYF
DNA: TGTGCCACCAGCAGAGATAGAAACCGGGCCCGGGACTACGAGCAGTACTTC

size: -
J: TRBJ1-2
V: TRBV9
D: TRBD1
CDR3: CASSINFGTGDNYGYTF
DNA: TGTGCCAGCAGCATTAACTTTGGGACAGGGGACAACTATGGCTACACCTTC

size: -
J: TRBJ2-5
V: TRBV5-4
D: -
CDR3: CASSKSQLQETQYF
DNA: TGTGCCAGCAGCAAGTCACAGTTACAAGAGACCCAGTACTTC

size: -
J: TRBJ1-2
V: TRBV5-8
D: -
CDR3: CASSTDPNYGYTF
DNA: TGTGCCAGCAGCACGGACCCTAACTATGGCTACACCTTC

size: -
J: TRBJ1-2
V: TRBV5-4
D: -
CDR3: CASSLDTLYGYTF
DNA: TGTGCCAGCAGCTTGGACACCCTCTATGGCTACACCTTC

size: -
J: TRBJ2-1
V: TRBV11-1
D: TRBD1
CDR3: CASSTQGAGGNEQFF
DNA: TGTGCCAGCAGCACACAGGGGGCCGGTGGCAATGAGCAGTTCTTC

size: -
J: TRBJ1-5
V: TRBV6-6
D: -
CDR3: CASSQGNQPQHF
DNA: TGTGCCAGCAGCCAGGGAAATCAGCCCCAGCATTTT

size: -
J: TRBJ1-1
V: TRBV20-1
D: -
CDR3: CSAWWTEAFF
DNA: TGCAGTGCTTGGTGGACTGAAGCTTTCTTT